The entry below describes one T cell receptor beta chain. Its antigen is still unknown. As originally analysed: ImmunoSEQ junction-only sequences lacked quality scores, so their filtering differed. TCRdb's table, derived via immunoSEQ multiplex PCR, lists solely in-frame clones and lacks some. V and J calls and clone size are given by that table; D and trimming were obtained from the DNA. The repertoire consists of 2 million to 2.5 million clones, with approximately 95% occurring once and the leading ten covering roughly 0.13%. This record comes from a study of shared clonotypes between healthy human individuals. Study context: Plates per donor: three CD4 naive, three CD4 memory, two CD8 naive, one CD8 memory. Study observations and caveats: In contrast to clonotypes shared by all four donors, non-shared clonotypes had lower generation probabilities.

The V gene's germline CDR1 is SGHRS and CDR2 YFSETQ. This CDR3 is 13 amino acids long. The V and J ends lost 1 base and 3 bases respectively, with 7 bases between them. All participating donors were Caucasian adults from Nashville, Tennessee. The chain joins TRBV5-1 to TRBJ1-1; D is uncertain. This TCR was recovered from a man younger than 35 in good health. The sequenced sample was naive CD4+ T cells sorted from blood. Regarding subset: CD45RA+ positively selected. The CDR3 reads CASSLQADTEAFF. The CDR3 DNA is TGCGCCAGCAGCTTGCAGGCGGACACTGAAGCTTTCTTT.